These 11 T cell receptor beta chains were sequenced from one sample in a study of Ad26.COV2.S vaccination and SARS-CoV-2 variants. Regarding treatment: roughly 18 received Ad26.COV2.S at low or high dose, single or two shots; 5 received placebo; per-sample allocation not given. Collection of samples fell on day 63 after the first vaccine or placebo injection. Profiled with immunoSEQ multiplex PCR; TCRdb holds only in-frame clones, not every one. The data hold approximately 480,000 clones, with 70% to 90% observed a single time. Sequencing used peripheral blood, obtained in a trial of Ad26.COV2.S vaccine versus placebo. The receptor source for this set is a person aged 18 to 65 who received the Ad26.COV2.S COVID-19 vaccine or a placebo.

This chain connects TRBV28 to TRBJ2-7; a weak D match, TRBD1 (6 bases). The CDR3 is made up of 14 amino acids. Trimming cost V 5 bases and J 3 bases, with 14 bases left between them. Germline V lookup: CDR1 MDHEN, CDR2 SYDVKM. CDR3: CASSGGRGIYEQYF. The CDR3 nucleotides read TGTGCCAGCAGTGGGGGCCGGGGTATCTACGAGCAGTACTTC.

This clone was recorded once. The chain combines TRBV3-1 (or the pseudogene TRBV3-2) with TRBJ2-1; either TRBD1 or TRBD2 may fit D (5 bases each). V dropped 4 bases and J dropped 8 bases, with 18 bases sitting between them. Germline lookup yields CDR1 LGHDT and CDR2 YNNKEL (reference sequence). This CDR3 is 15 amino acids long. The CDR3 sequence: CASSPRDAWVDEQFF. As DNA, the CDR3 is TGTGCCAGCAGCCCACGGGACGCCTGGGTTGATGAGCAGTTCTTC.

This sequence joins TRBV13 and TRBJ2-3; no clear D gene. This CDR3 contains 12 residues. With 5 bases removed from V and 4 bases from J, the gap between germline ends came to 7 bases. Germline V gives CDR1 PRHDT, CDR2 FYEKMQ (reference sequence). CDR3 loop: CASSRSSDTQYF. In DNA, the CDR3 is TGTGCCAGCAGCCGGTCATCAGATACGCAGTATTTT.

The chain carries TRBV18 and TRBJ1-1, with 8 positions matching TRBD1. Germline CDR1 reads KGHSH; CDR2 reads LQKENI. CDR3 length equals 14 residues. Germline trimming cut 4 bases from V and 1 base from J; bases unmatched to any gene: 2. The CDR3 sequence is CASSLGTGNTEAFF. Written as DNA, the CDR3 is TGTGCCAGCTCACTAGGGACAGGGAACACTGAAGCTTTCTTT.

The chain uses TRBV11-3 and TRBJ2-3; no clear D gene. The CDR3 is 13 residues long. Trimming cost V 5 bases and J 2 bases, with 8 bases left between them. CDR1 is SGHNT and CDR2 is YENEEA in the germline V gene. The CDR3 DNA is TGTGCCAGCAGCCCCCAAAACACAGATACGCAGTATTTT. Encoded protein: CASSPQNTDTQYF.

CDR3 amino acids: CASSPSRHQETQYF. Here the CDR3 DNA reads TGTGCCAGCAGCCCCAGCCGGCACCAAGAGACCCAGTACTTC. This chain links TRBV7-9 with TRBJ2-5; no definite D call. This CDR3 region has 14 residues. V dropped 5 bases and J dropped 0 bases, with 10 bases sitting between them. CDR1 and CDR2 from the germline V gene are SEHNR and FQNEAQ (reference sequence).

The V and J genes are TRBV7-8 and TRBJ2-7, with 15 bases that match TRBD2. Losses at the gene ends were 7 bases for V and 5 bases for J; bases not matched to a gene: 18. Germline CDR1 is SGHVS and CDR2 is FQNEAQ. The CDR3 spans 19 residues. The CDR3 loop is CASKTRQLGLAGGQHEQYF. CDR3 nucleotides: TGTGCCAGCAAAACCCGACAGCTGGGACTAGCGGGAGGCCAACACGAGCAGTACTTC.

In DNA form, the CDR3 reads TGTGCCACCCTGACAGCGAATGAGCAGTTCTTC. Its translation: CATLTANEQFF. The chain combines TRBV15 with TRBJ2-1, with D possibly matching TRBD1 (5 bases). CDR1 and CDR2 from the germline V gene are LNHNV and YYDKDF (reference sequence). This CDR3 comprises 11 residues. V lost 8 bases to trimming and J lost 7 bases, with 9 bases between them.

This sequence joins TRBV6-2 or TRBV6-3 and TRBJ2-7, with TRBD2 identical over 8 bases. This CDR3 spans 16 amino acids. The junction had 16 bases not matched to a gene; V was cut back by 2 bases and J by 10 bases. Germline V gives CDR1 MNHEY, CDR2 SVGEGT. The CDR3 region has the DNA TGTGCCAGCAGTTACCCCCTGGGGAAGCGGGAGTTCGTTCAGTACTTC. It translates to CASSYPLGKREFVQYF.

The V and J genes are TRBV5-1 and TRBJ1-4, with 9 bases aligning to TRBD1. CDR1 is SGHRS and CDR2 is YFSETQ in the germline V gene. J gave up 5 bases and V 5 bases, and 4 bases lay outside the gene matches. The CDR3 sequence is 14 residues long. Here the CDR3 DNA reads TGCGCCAGCAGTTCCGGGACAGGGAATGAAAAACTGTTTTTT. Translation: CASSSGTGNEKLFF.

This chain connects TRBV30 to TRBJ2-1; D might be TRBD2 (7 bases). The CDR3 has 12 amino acids. From germline, CDR1 is GTSNPN and CDR2 SVGIG (reference sequence). V was shortened by 5 bases and J by 14 bases, with 19 bases between the two germline ends. The CDR3 DNA reads as TGTGCCTGGGGGCCTTTCGGGGGGCCGAAGTTCTTC. As protein: CAWGPFGGPKFF.